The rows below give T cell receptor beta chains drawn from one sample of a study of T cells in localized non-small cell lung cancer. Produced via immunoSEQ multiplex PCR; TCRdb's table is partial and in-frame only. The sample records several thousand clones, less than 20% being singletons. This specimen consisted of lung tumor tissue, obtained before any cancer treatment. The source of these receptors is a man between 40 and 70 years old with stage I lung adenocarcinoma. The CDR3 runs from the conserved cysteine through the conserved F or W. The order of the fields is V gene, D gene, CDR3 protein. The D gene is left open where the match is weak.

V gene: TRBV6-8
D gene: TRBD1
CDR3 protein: CASRGGQGNTDTQYF

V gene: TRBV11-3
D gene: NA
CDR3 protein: CASSLGYGSGNTIYF

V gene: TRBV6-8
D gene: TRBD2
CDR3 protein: CAIRDAGGGGSNEQFF

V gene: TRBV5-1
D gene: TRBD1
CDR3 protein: CASSLGDRGERETQYF

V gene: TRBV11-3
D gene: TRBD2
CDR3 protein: CASSSGLAGTNEQFF

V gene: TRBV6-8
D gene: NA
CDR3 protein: CASMGNNQPQHF

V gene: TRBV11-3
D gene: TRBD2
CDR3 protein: CASSLSLAGGEQFF

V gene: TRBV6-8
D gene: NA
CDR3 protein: CASSLNTDTQYF

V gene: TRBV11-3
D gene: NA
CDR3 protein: CASSLGRGTSAGELFF

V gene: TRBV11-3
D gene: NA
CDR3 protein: CASSLETSSTDTQYF

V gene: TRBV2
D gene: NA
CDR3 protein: CASSLGTPGGELFF

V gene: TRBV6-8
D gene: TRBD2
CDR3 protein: CASTSKPGLAGGTDTQYF

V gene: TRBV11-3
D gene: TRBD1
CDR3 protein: CASSFGDRETGELFF

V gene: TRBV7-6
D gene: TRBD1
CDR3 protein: CASSFGQGDSPLHF

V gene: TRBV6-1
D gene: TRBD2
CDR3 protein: CASSEAAGGTDTQYF

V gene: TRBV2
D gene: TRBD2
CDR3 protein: CASSTGLAGGDTQYF

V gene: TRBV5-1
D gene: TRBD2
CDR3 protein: CASSGLSGVPADTQYF

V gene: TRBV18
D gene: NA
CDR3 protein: CASSPNLDTEAFF